Here is one T cell receptor (beta chain) with its context. The protocol was immunoSEQ multiplex PCR, while the TCRdb copy is restricted to in-frame clones and leaves out a portion. This table has tens of thousands of clones, nearly 80% appearing once. The sample comes from a study of blood T cell repertoires in COVID-19. Study information: Italy, Spain and the United States were the sources of the convalescent and acute COVID-19 samples. The cDNA or gDNA used as material had been derived from T cells, B-cell-depleted T cells, or PBMCs.

The CDR3 loop spans 15 amino acids. Germline CDR1 reads SGHDN; CDR2 reads FVKESK. V dropped 0 bases and J dropped 5; count of bases not matched to a gene: 4. Source material: peripheral blood. The chain is built from TRBV14 and TRBJ2-5, with 9 nucleotides matching TRBD2. This clonotype originated in a man between 65 and 85 years old with COVID-19, enrolled during active disease. The CDR3 DNA is TGTGCCAGCAGCCAAGATAGCGGGGGCAGGGAGACCCAGTACTTC. Translating gives CASSQDSGGRETQYF. The whole variable domain, filled in from reference TRBV14 and TRBJ2-5, reads EAGVTQFPSHSVIEKGQTVTLRCDPISGHDNLYWYRRVMGKEIKFLLHFVKESKQDESGMPNNRFLAERTGGTYSTLKVQPAELEDSGVYFCASSQDSGGRETQYFGPGTRLLVL.